Each of the 7 T cell receptor beta chains below was sequenced from the same sample in a study of CD8 T cells in Susac syndrome. RNA in amounts of about 0.45 to 1 ug was reverse transcribed with random hexamers. TCRdb independently ran MiXCR on the immunoSEQ multiplex PCR reads; one entry per CDR3 protein. This table has around 170,000 distinct CDR3 sequences, 95% appearing once. Sequencing was carried out using CD8+ T cells from PBMCs. Receptor source: a human donor with Susac syndrome.

The genes are TRBV29-1 and TRBJ2-1; D unclear. This CDR3 is built from 12 residues. Germline V gene data show CDR1 as SQVTM and CDR2 as ANQGSEA. The V end was cut by 5 bases, the J end by 3 bases, with 8 bases between. This chain's CDR3 is CSVPRDYNEQFF. The CDR3 nucleotides are TGCAGCGTTCCAAGGGACTACAATGAGCAGTTCTTC.

The CDR3 protein is CASSERGGTSGYEQYF. In DNA form, the CDR3 reads TGTGCCAGCAGTGAAAGGGGGGGGACAAGCGGCTACGAGCAGTACTTC. The V gene is TRBV2, the J gene TRBJ2-7; D may be TRBD2 (7 bases). Trimming cost V 2 bases and J 3 bases, with 17 bases left between them. CDR3 length equals 16 residues. In germline, CDR1 is SNHLY, CDR2 FYNNEI.

This chain links TRBV12-3 or TRBV12-4 with TRBJ2-1, with D possibly matching TRBD2 (6 bases). This CDR3 is 12 amino acids long. V was pared by 6 bases and J by 16 bases, with 19 bases between. This chain's CDR3 is CASRSGDDFQFF. In DNA form, the CDR3 reads TGTGCCAGCAGGTCGGGGGACGATTTTCAATTCTTC.

The chain employs TRBV29-1 and TRBJ2-7; the match to TRBD2 covers 9 bases. The germline V gene has CDR1 SQVTM and CDR2 ANQGSEA. The length of the CDR3 is 16 residues. Trimming removed 4 bases from V and 2 bases from J; junction bases left unmatched: 12. In nucleotides, the CDR3 is TGCAGCGTTGTTCCCTCCCAGCGGGGGGAAACCTACGAGCAGTACTTC. This gives the protein CSVVPSQRGETYEQYF.

The chain recombines TRBV20-1 with TRBJ1-1; D perhaps matches TRBD1 (5 bases). The germline gives CDR1 DFQATT, CDR2 SNEGSKA (reference sequence). The ends were cut back, 2 bases at V and 4 bases at J, with 11 bases in the middle. The CDR3 sequence is 13 residues long. CDR3: CSARPRDRTEAFF. As DNA, the CDR3 is TGCAGTGCTAGACCCCGGGACCGCACTGAAGCTTTCTTT.

The V call is TRBV29-1, the J call TRBJ1-1; D is unresolved. CDR1 is SQVTM and CDR2 is ANQGSEA in the germline V gene. Trimming left V 3 bases short and J 4 bases short, with 12 bases between. The CDR3 is made up of 13 amino acids. The CDR3: CSVDSGFGTEAFF. In DNA form, the CDR3 reads TGCAGCGTTGACAGCGGGTTCGGCACTGAAGCTTTCTTT.

V is TRBV20-1 and J is TRBJ1-1; a weak D match, TRBD1 (6 bases). The germline gives CDR1 DFQATT, CDR2 SNEGSKA (reference sequence). This CDR3 is built from 17 residues. Trimming took off 0 bases at V and 1 base at J, with 18 bases between the two ends. In DNA form, the CDR3 reads TGCAGTGCTAGAGATCACAACAGGGTGTTGGCGAACACTGAAGCTTTCTTT. Encoded protein: CSARDHNRVLANTEAFF.